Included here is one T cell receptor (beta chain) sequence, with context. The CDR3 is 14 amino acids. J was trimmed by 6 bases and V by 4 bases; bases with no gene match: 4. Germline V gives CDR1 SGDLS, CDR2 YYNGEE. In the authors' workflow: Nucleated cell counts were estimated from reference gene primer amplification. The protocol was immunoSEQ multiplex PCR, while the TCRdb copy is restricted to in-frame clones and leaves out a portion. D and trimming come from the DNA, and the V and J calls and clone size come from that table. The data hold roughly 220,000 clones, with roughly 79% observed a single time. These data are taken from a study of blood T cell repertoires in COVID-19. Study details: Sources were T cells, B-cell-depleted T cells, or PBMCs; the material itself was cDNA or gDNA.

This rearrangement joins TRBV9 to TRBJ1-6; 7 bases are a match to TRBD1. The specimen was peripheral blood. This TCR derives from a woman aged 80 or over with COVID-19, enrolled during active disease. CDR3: CASSLRDSNSPLHF. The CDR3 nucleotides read TGTGCCAGCAGCCTACGGGACAGTAATTCACCCCTCCACTTT.